This is a list of T cell receptor beta chains from one sample in a study of technical replicates of blood from several donors. The protocol was immunoSEQ multiplex PCR, while the TCRdb copy is restricted to in-frame clones and leaves out a portion. The sample shows about 72,000 clones, roughly 90% of them seen only once. The sequenced sample was T cells isolated from PBMCs. The receptors shown here come from a human donor in good health. CDR3s leave out the opening cysteine and the closing phenylalanine or tryptophan. A D gene is named only where the DNA matches it firmly. Part of the rows lack a size; the others show once, few, many or a class for expanded clones.

CDR3 protein: ASSLATIGGAYGYT
J gene: TRBJ1-2
V gene: TRBV11-2
clone size: -
CDR3 length: 14
D gene: -

CDR3 protein: ASKGENTEAF
J gene: TRBJ1-1
V gene: TRBV6-5
clone size: once
CDR3 length: 10
D gene: -

CDR3 protein: ASRGVEGFTGELF
J gene: TRBJ2-2
V gene: TRBV2
clone size: few
CDR3 length: 13
D gene: -

CDR3 protein: ASSPRQGANYGYT
J gene: TRBJ1-2
V gene: TRBV5-5
clone size: -
CDR3 length: 13
D gene: TRBD1

CDR3 protein: ASSVGGGLGYGYT
J gene: TRBJ1-2
V gene: TRBV9
clone size: once
CDR3 length: 13
D gene: TRBD1

CDR3 protein: ASSDRSGRETQY
J gene: TRBJ2-5
V gene: TRBV7-2
clone size: -
CDR3 length: 12
D gene: TRBD2

CDR3 protein: ASSNTRYGYT
J gene: TRBJ1-2
V gene: TRBV19
clone size: once
CDR3 length: 10
D gene: -

CDR3 protein: ASSLRGAQSEQY
J gene: TRBJ2-7
V gene: TRBV7-2
clone size: -
CDR3 length: 12
D gene: -

CDR3 protein: ASNQLGGREYNEQF
J gene: TRBJ2-1
V gene: TRBV7-3
clone size: -
CDR3 length: 14
D gene: -

CDR3 protein: ASTQEQGNTGELF
J gene: TRBJ2-2
V gene: TRBV5-1
clone size: few
CDR3 length: 13
D gene: -

CDR3 protein: ASSLGPGGFEAF
J gene: TRBJ1-1
V gene: TRBV5-6
clone size: -
CDR3 length: 12
D gene: TRBD1

CDR3 protein: AWSTGKEYNEQF
J gene: TRBJ2-1
V gene: TRBV30
clone size: -
CDR3 length: 12
D gene: -

CDR3 protein: ASSLRGNTEAF
J gene: TRBJ1-1
V gene: TRBV5-1
clone size: -
CDR3 length: 11
D gene: -

CDR3 protein: ATSPGQYWSNQPQH
J gene: TRBJ1-5
V gene: TRBV19
clone size: once
CDR3 length: 14
D gene: TRBD1